This T cell receptor (beta chain) emerged from a study of blood T cell repertoires in COVID-19. Turning to the study itself: Acute-phase and convalescent COVID-19 samples originated in the United States, Italy and Spain.

The ends were cut back, 4 bases at V and 0 bases at J, with 12 bases in the middle. This CDR3 contains 16 residues. CDR1 and CDR2 (germline): LNHDA, SQIVND (reference sequence). How the authors handled the data: Reference gene primers were amplified, and this amplification served to estimate nucleated cell counts. Here immunoSEQ multiplex PCR was the method, and the copy in TCRdb shows in-frame clones only, minus some. V and J calls and clone size are as listed in that table; D and trimming were resolved from the DNA. The table shows about 57,000 clones, with about nine tenths occurring only once. Followed over time, Seattle patients had been enrolled while infection was active.

The sample consisted of peripheral blood. The chain links TRBV19 to TRBJ2-2; maybe TRBD1 (6 bases). The TCR comes from a woman older than 75 with COVID-19, enrolled during active disease. The CDR3 loop reads CASSTRQASNTGELFF. Here the CDR3 DNA reads TGTGCCAGTAGTACAAGACAGGCTTCGAACACCGGGGAGCTGTTTTTT.